The 23 T cell receptor beta chains presented below share a single source sample, sequenced in a study of T cells in localized non-small cell lung cancer. Here immunoSEQ multiplex PCR was the method, and the copy in TCRdb shows in-frame clones only, minus some. The sample has 25,000 to 30,000 clones; approximately 78% are singletons. The starting material was peripheral blood, obtained before any cancer treatment. Receptors were obtained from a woman aged 40 to 75 with stage I lung adenocarcinoma.

This chain links TRBV7-2 with TRBJ2-1; TRBD2 aligns across 9 bases. Germline assignment: CDR1 SGHTA and CDR2 FQGNSA. Trimming cost V 1 base and J 8 bases; bases outside gene matches: 9. The CDR3 contains 16 residues. The CDR3 protein is CASSLEAGGRIYEQFF. The DNA of the CDR3 is TGTGCCAGCAGCTTAGAAGCGGGGGGAAGAATATATGAGCAGTTCTTC.

The CDR3 region has the DNA TGCGCCAGCAGTGAGTACCAGGACAGGGGCGATGGCTACACCTTC. Translated: CASSEYQDRGDGYTF. The chain recombines TRBV10-2 with TRBJ1-2; 9 bases match TRBD1. V lost 1 base, J lost 6 bases, and 6 bases stayed unmatched. From germline, CDR1 is WSHSY and CDR2 SAAADI. The CDR3 totals 15 residues.

This clone was seen a handful of times. This chain uses TRBV7-9 with TRBJ1-2; D gene uncertain. The CDR3 extends over 14 amino acids. Trimming stripped 5 bases from V and 3 bases from J, with 13 bases between. CDR1 is SEHNR, CDR2 FQNEAQ, per germline (reference sequence). The CDR3 DNA sequence: TGTGCCAGCAGCCGAGGGATTTCGCACTATGGCTACACCTTC. Amino acids: CASSRGISHYGYTF.

V is TRBV6-5 and J is TRBJ1-5; D unclear. Germline assignment: CDR1 MNHEY and CDR2 SVGAGI. This CDR3 is 12 amino acids long. Trimming removed 11 bases from V and 8 bases from J, with 16 bases in between. The CDR3 loop reads CAWHEVKEPQHF. The CDR3 DNA follows: TGTGCCTGGCACGAGGTTAAGGAGCCCCAGCATTTT.

The V call is TRBV28, the J call TRBJ1-2; TRBD1 matches 9 bases. The trim removed 6 bases at V and 6 bases at J, leaving 8 bases unmatched. Germline CDR1 MDHEN, CDR2 SYDVKM. The CDR3 totals 14 residues. The DNA for the CDR3 is TGTGCCAGCAGCCGGACAGGGGACGGAGATGGCTACACCTTC. This encodes CASSRTGDGDGYTF.

The chain recombines TRBV11-2 with TRBJ1-3; no reliable D call. The CDR3 is 15 amino acids. Germline loops: CDR1 SGHAT, CDR2 FQNNGV. Trimming left V 1 base short and J 0 bases short, with 7 bases between. CDR3 DNA: TGTGCCAGCAGCTTAGCGCAGAACTCTGGAAACACCATATATTTT. Translating gives CASSLAQNSGNTIYF. The whole variable domain, remainder taken from reference TRBV11-2 and TRBJ1-3, is EAGVAQSPRYKIIEKRQSVAFWCNPISGHATLYWYQQILGQGPKLLIQFQNNGVVDDSQLPKDRFSAERLKGVDSTLKIQPAKLEDSAVYLCASSLAQNSGNTIYFGEGSWLTVV.

V is TRBV5-4 and J is TRBJ2-7; TRBD2 matches 16 bases. V was pared by 4 bases and J by 4 bases, with 14 bases of the junction left unmatched. The CDR3 runs to 19 residues. The germline V gene encodes CDR1 SGHNT and CDR2 YYREEE (reference sequence). The CDR3 coding sequence is TGTGCCAGCAGCCGGGGACTAGCGGGGGGGCCTAGAAAAGGATACGAGCAGTACTTC. Translated, it gives CASSRGLAGGPRKGYEQYF. Drawing the rest from reference TRBV5-4 and TRBJ2-7, the complete variable domain is ETGVTQSPTHLIKTRGQQVTLRCSSQSGHNTVSWYQQALGQGPQFIFQYYREEENGRGNFPPRFSGLQFPNYSSELNVNALELDDSALYLCASSRGLAGGPRKGYEQYFGPGTRLTVT.

This rearrangement joins TRBV14 to TRBJ1-6, with 9 positions matching TRBD1. V lost 5 bases and J lost 8; bases outside the gene matches: 1. In germline, CDR1 is SGHDN, CDR2 FVKESK. CDR3 length: 13 residues. The CDR3 region is CASSWDRDSPLHF. CDR3 DNA: TGTGCCAGCAGCTGGGACAGGGATTCACCCCTCCACTTT.

This clone was seen just once. V and J are TRBV20-1 and TRBJ2-7; possibly TRBD1 for D (6 bases). Trimming pared 6 bases from V and 7 bases from J, leaving 10 bases between. The CDR3 runs 10 residues. Germline V gene lookup returns CDR1 DFQATT and CDR2 SNEGSKA (reference sequence). The CDR3 DNA sequence: TGCAGTGCCAGTAGGGGGGAGCAGTACTTC. Translated, it gives CSASRGEQYF.

This chain uses TRBV27 with TRBJ2-1; 10 positions agree with TRBD2. The CDR3 has 14 amino acids. J lost 7 bases, V lost 6 bases, and 6 bases had no gene match. CDR1 and CDR2 (germline): MNHEY, SMNVEV (reference sequence). The CDR3 DNA is TGTGCCAGCAGAATAGCGGGGGGAGTAAATGAGCAGTTCTTC. Translated: CASRIAGGVNEQFF.

The chain uses TRBV29-1 and TRBJ1-1, with D possibly matching TRBD1 (5 bases). Trimming took off 8 bases at V and 0 bases at J, with 13 bases between the two ends. The length of the CDR3 is 13 residues. Germline CDR1 and CDR2: SQVTM and ANQGSEA. The CDR3 sequence is CSSRDYMNTEAFF. The CDR3 coding sequence is TGCAGCTCTAGGGACTACATGAACACTGAAGCTTTCTTT.

This CDR3 reads CATSRESLTATYGYTF. The CDR3 region has the DNA TGTGCCACCAGCCGGGAGTCCTTGACAGCAACCTATGGCTACACCTTC. The chain is built from TRBV15 and TRBJ1-2; TRBD1 is a possible D gene (5 bases). V was trimmed by 5 bases and J by 4 bases, leaving 20 bases between them. Germline CDR1 and CDR2: LNHNV and YYDKDF (reference sequence). The CDR3 consists of 16 residues. The full variable domain, rest sourced from reference TRBV15 and TRBJ1-2, is DAMVIQNPRYQVTQFGKPVTLSCSQTLNHNVMYWYQQKSSQAPKLLFHYYDKDFNNEADTPDNFQSRRPNTSFCFLDIRSPGLGDTAMYLCATSRESLTATYGYTFGSGTRLTVV.

The rearrangement links TRBV28 to TRBJ1-2; D is unclear. This CDR3 is built from 16 residues. Per germline, CDR1 MDHEN and CDR2 SYDVKM. Trimming took off 5 bases at V and 7 bases at J, with 23 bases between the two ends. The CDR3: CASSPPLRPGRSGYTF. CDR3 sequence (DNA): TGTGCCAGCAGTCCTCCCCTTAGGCCGGGGAGGTCTGGCTACACCTTC.

This chain links TRBV19 with TRBJ2-1; 9 bases agree with TRBD1. This CDR3 spans 16 amino acids. The germline V gene encodes CDR1 LNHDA and CDR2 SQIVND (reference sequence). With 2 bases clipped from V and 1 base from J, the junction kept 3 bases outside the gene matches. The CDR3 reads CASSITQGASYNEQFF. Here the CDR3 DNA reads TGTGCCAGTAGTATAACACAGGGGGCTTCCTACAATGAGCAGTTCTTC.

J is TRBJ2-1 and V is TRBV25-1; a weak D match, TRBD2 (6 bases). The CDR3 covers 15 residues. Germline assignment: CDR1 MGHDK and CDR2 SYGVNS. V gave up 1 base and J gave up 8 bases, with 15 bases separating them. The CDR3 loop reads CASSEWSSGRHEQFF. The CDR3 nucleotides read TGTGCCAGCAGTGAATGGAGTAGCGGCCGCCATGAGCAGTTCTTC. Full variable domain (missing parts from reference TRBV25-1 and TRBJ2-1): EADIYQTPRYLVIGTGKKITLECSQTMGHDKMYWYQQDPGMELHLIHYSYGVNSTEKGDLSSESTVSRIRTEHFPLTLESARPSHTSQYLCASSEWSSGRHEQFFGPGTRLTVL.

This chain connects TRBV23-1 to TRBJ2-5; TRBD2 is a possible D gene (6 bases). TRBV23-1 is an open reading frame whose function is uncertain. The CDR3 loop spans 16 amino acids. V gave up 3 bases and J gave up 1 base, with 15 bases separating them. Here the CDR3 reads CASSHRAEGPQETQYF. In nucleotides, the CDR3 is TGCGCCAGCAGTCATCGTGCGGAGGGACCCCAAGAGACCCAGTACTTC.

The chain couples TRBV4-1 to TRBJ1-2; TRBD1 aligns across 7 bases. The V gene's germline CDR1 is MGHRA and CDR2 YSYEKL. Trimming removed 0 bases from V and 1 base from J; junction bases left unmatched: 2. The CDR3 loop spans 15 amino acids. CDR3: CASSQDQGVNYGYTF. In DNA form, the CDR3 reads TGCGCCAGCAGCCAAGATCAGGGGGTTAACTATGGCTACACCTTC.

The chain has TRBV9 and TRBJ2-3, with 8 bases aligning to TRBD2. Germline loops: CDR1 SGDLS, CDR2 YYNGEE. V shed 3 bases and J 5 bases; nucleotides not matched to a gene: 8. The CDR3 has 15 residues. This CDR3 is CASSAGTSSRDTQYF. In DNA form, the CDR3 reads TGTGCCAGCAGCGCCGGGACTAGTTCTCGAGATACGCAGTATTTT. Combining the CDR3 with reference TRBV9 and TRBJ2-3 gives the whole variable domain DSGVTQTPKHLITATGQRVTLRCSPRSGDLSVYWYQQSLDQGLQFLIQYYNGEERAKGNILERFSAQQFPDLHSELNLSSLELGDSALYFCASSAGTSSRDTQYFGPGTRLTVL.

This clone has more than one count but fewer than ten. The chain is built from TRBV28 and TRBJ1-5; a weak D match, TRBD1 (6 bases). The CDR3 sequence is 15 residues long. Germline values: CDR1 MDHEN, CDR2 SYDVKM. V was clipped by 2 bases and J by 2 bases, with 10 bases between them. The CDR3 loop is CASSLRHRGNQPQHF. CDR3 DNA: TGTGCCAGCAGTTTACGCCACAGGGGCAATCAGCCCCAGCATTTT.

This clone has just one count. The chain carries TRBV9 and TRBJ1-1; 8 nucleotides line up with TRBD1. The junction had 5 bases not matched to a gene; V was cut back by 3 bases and J by 1 base. This CDR3 comprises 15 residues. In germline, CDR1 is SGDLS, CDR2 YYNGEE. CDR3 sequence: CASSAPQGGNTEAFF. The CDR3, as DNA: TGTGCCAGCAGCGCTCCACAGGGGGGGAACACTGAAGCTTTCTTT.

CDR3 nucleotide sequence: TGTGCCAGCTCCGGGACAGGGGCCTACGAGCAGTACTTC. Translation gives CASSGTGAYEQYF. This chain links TRBV27 with TRBJ2-7, with TRBD1 matching 10 bases. The CDR3 length is 13 residues. CDR1 is MNHEY and CDR2 is SMNVEV in the germline V gene (reference sequence). The V and J ends lost 8 bases and 2 bases, in that order; junction bases with no gene match: 3.

This chain connects TRBV30 to TRBJ2-3, with D possibly being TRBD2 (5 bases). Trimming shortened V by 8 bases and J by 10 bases, and 19 bases separated the two germline ends. The CDR3 covers 12 residues. The germline V gene encodes CDR1 GTSNPN and CDR2 SVGIG (reference sequence). CDR3 in amino acids: CARTPVDGSQYF. Written as DNA, the CDR3 is TGTGCCCGGACTCCCGTAGACGGGTCGCAGTATTTT.

This clone showed up just a few times. DNA of the CDR3: TGTGCCAGCAGCTCGGGACAGGGTGCCACACCCCTCCACTTT. Translation gives CASSSGQGATPLHF. The V and J genes are TRBV5-8 and TRBJ1-6, with TRBD1 matching over 9 bases. The V gene's germline CDR1 is SGHTS and CDR2 YDEGEE. V lost 3 bases, J lost 11 bases, and 6 bases stayed unmatched. The CDR3 is 14 amino acids.